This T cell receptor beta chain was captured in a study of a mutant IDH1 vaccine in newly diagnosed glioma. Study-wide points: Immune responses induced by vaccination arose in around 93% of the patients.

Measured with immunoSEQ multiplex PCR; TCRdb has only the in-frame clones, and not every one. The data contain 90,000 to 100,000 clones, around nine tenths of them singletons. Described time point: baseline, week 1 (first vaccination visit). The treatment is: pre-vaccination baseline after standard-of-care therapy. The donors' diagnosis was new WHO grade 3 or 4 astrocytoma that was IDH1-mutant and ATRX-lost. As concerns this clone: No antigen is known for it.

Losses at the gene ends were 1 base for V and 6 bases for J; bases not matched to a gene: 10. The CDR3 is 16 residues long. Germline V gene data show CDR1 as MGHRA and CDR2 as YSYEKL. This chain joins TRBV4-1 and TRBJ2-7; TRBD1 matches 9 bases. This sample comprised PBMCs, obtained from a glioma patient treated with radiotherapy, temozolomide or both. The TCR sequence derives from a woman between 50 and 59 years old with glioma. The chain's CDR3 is CASSQVVATGGVEQYF. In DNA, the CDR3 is TGCGCCAGCAGCCAAGTGGTGGCGACAGGGGGAGTCGAGCAGTACTTC.